The clone carrying this TCR beta chain was recorded at least ten times. The data originate from a study of T cells in Graves' hyperthyroidism and ophthalmopathy. Researchers amplified the TCR beta CDR3 regions from RNA transcripts. HTBI primers were employed in a first-round RT-PCR of the TCR CDR3. MiXCR, run by TCRdb on the multiplex PCR reads, gives a single entry per CDR3 protein. The repertoire holds fewer than 650,000 distinct CDR3 sequences, with about 45% as singletons. Germline CDR1 is MNHNY and CDR2 is SVGAGI (reference sequence). V lost 0 bases, J lost 0 bases, and 8 bases lay in between. The CDR3 is 15 residues long.

The origin of this receptor is an adult woman with Graves' disease, either hyperthyroidism or ophthalmopathy (not recorded which). The rearrangement joins TRBV6-6 to TRBJ2-5; a weak D match, TRBD1 (6 bases). The sample comprised peripheral blood or thyroid tissue (not recorded which). The CDR3 is CASSYSRQDQETQYF. CDR3 bases: TGTGCCAGCAGTTACTCAAGACAGGACCAAGAGACCCAGTACTTC.